Listed below are T cell receptor beta chains from one sample, sequenced in a study of T-cell reconstitution after alpha-beta-depleted transplantation in children. TCRdb analysed the PCR reads with MiXCR anew, one entry per CDR3 protein. Of about 310,000 distinct CDR3 sequences in the sample, more than 20% were seen once. Sequenced material: PBMCs, mostly from graft donor cells, taken 180 days after TCRalphabeta/CD19-depleted stem cell transplant. These receptors were taken from a male patient under 18 who had a stem cell transplant for acute lymphoblastic leukemia, so the T cells may come from the graft donor. The CDR3 runs from the conserved cysteine through the conserved F or W. Fields, in order: J gene, D gene, clone size, V gene, CDR3 DNA, CDR3 protein. The D gene is left open where the match is weak. Rows give clone size only sometimes, using once, few, many, or a class for an expanded clone.

>TRBJ1-2|NA|NA|TRBV5-5
TGTGCCAGCAGCCCCCAAGGACGAGGCAACTATGGCTACACCTTC
CASSPQGRGNYGYTF
>TRBJ2-5|NA|few|TRBV9
TGTGCCAGCAGCGCTCCCGTCAGCGGGGAGACCCAGTACTTC
CASSAPVSGETQYF
>TRBJ1-2|NA|NA|TRBV5-1
TGCGCCAGCAGCTTGGTCCCAGGGAGCTATGGCTACACTTTC
CASSLVPGSYGYTF
>TRBJ1-1|NA|few|TRBV11-2
TGTGCCAGCAGCTTGGGACACGGGAACACTGAAGCTTTCTTT
CASSLGHGNTEAFF
>TRBJ2-2|TRBD2|NA|TRBV29-1
TGCAGCGTTGAGGGAGGGGACCGGGAGCTGTTTTTT
CSVEGGDRELFF
>TRBJ2-2|TRBD1|few|TRBV5-1
TGCGCCAGCAGCTGGGGGACAGGGAACACCGGGGAGCTGTTTTTT
CASSWGTGNTGELFF
>TRBJ1-1|NA|NA|TRBV4-1
TGCGCCAGCAGCCAAAGACAGATGAACACTGAAGCTTTCTTT
CASSQRQMNTEAFF
>TRBJ2-2|NA|few|TRBV20-1
TGCAGTGCTAGAGTGGGGAGCGGGGAGCTGTTTTTT
CSARVGSGELFF
>TRBJ2-5|NA|NA|TRBV6-5
TGTGCCAGCAGTTACTCGTTCTGGGCGGAGACCCAGTACTTC
CASSYSFWAETQYF
>TRBJ2-5|NA|NA|TRBV7-8
TGTGCCAGCAGCCCTAGGAATCAAGAGACCCAGTACTTC
CASSPRNQETQYF
>TRBJ2-3|NA|many|TRBV29-1
TGCAGCGTTGCGGTCCGCACAGATACGCAGTATTTT
CSVAVRTDTQYF
>TRBJ2-1|NA|many|TRBV29-1
TGCAGCGATTTCGGGAAGAGTTACAATGAGCAGTTCTTC
CSDFGKSYNEQFF
>TRBJ2-7|TRBD1|NA|TRBV6-5
TGTGCCAGCAGTTACTCGGTAGCCAAAGGGGGCGGGCAGTACTTC
CASSYSVAKGGGQYF
>TRBJ2-1|TRBD2|NA|TRBV4-1
TGCGCCAGCAGCCAAGACCGGAGCCCGGTTACCCTGTTTCGTAGCGGGATCTACAATGAGCAGTTCTTC
CASSQDRSPVTLFRSGIYNEQFF
>TRBJ2-5|TRBD1|NA|TRBV18
TGTGCCAGCTCACCATGGCAGGGGGCTGAGACCCAGTACTTC
CASSPWQGAETQYF
>TRBJ2-1|NA|NA|TRBV7-8
TGTGCCAGCAGCTTTAAGACACTAGACGACGACCTAAATGAGCAGTTCTTC
CASSFKTLDDDLNEQFF
>TRBJ2-1|NA|few|TRBV25-1
TGTGCCAGCACTTCTATGGGACCCAGGATGGTATTCTTC
CASTSMGPRMVFF
>TRBJ2-1|NA|few|TRBV27
TGTGCCAGCAGTTTAGAGGGCTTGGAGCAGTTCTTC
CASSLEGLEQFF
>TRBJ2-1|NA|few|TRBV7-6
TGTGCCAGCAGCTTAGAATTGGGGCTGGGGCAGTTCTTC
CASSLELGLGQFF
>TRBJ1-3|NA|few|TRBV5-1
TGCGCCAGCAGCTTCGGGGGTTTTTCTGGAAACACCATATATTTT
CASSFGGFSGNTIYF
>TRBJ2-7|NA|NA|TRBV5-1
TGCGCCAGCAGCTTGGGTAGGGGCGGTATCCTCTACGAGCAGTACTTC
CASSLGRGGILYEQYF
>TRBJ2-1|TRBD1|once|TRBV7-3
TGTGCCAGCAGCCCCGGGACAGGGGGCGCGTGGAATGAGCAGTTCTTC
CASSPGTGGAWNEQFF
>TRBJ2-7|NA|few|TRBV5-1
TGCGCCATCCCTCCTATTTTTGGTGCTTCCCTTTCCTACGAGCAGTACTTC
CAIPPIFGASLSYEQYF
>TRBJ2-1|NA|NA|TRBV11-2
TGTGCCAGCAGCTTAGGACTAATTAGGGCAGGGGTTGGATACAATGAGCAGTTCTTC
CASSLGLIRAGVGYNEQFF
>TRBJ2-6|NA|once|TRBV21-1
TGTGCCAGCACAACCCCGGGACAGACTAGCTCTGGGGCCAACGTCCTGACTTTC
CASTTPGQTSSGANVLTF
>TRBJ2-5|NA|NA|TRBV5-1
TGCGCCAGCAGCTTCCCACAGCGCCAAGAGACCCAGTACTTC
CASSFPQRQETQYF
>TRBJ2-2|NA|NA|TRBV21-1
TGTGCCAGCAGCAAAAAAGTGGGGGGGACACCGAACACCGGGGAGCTGTTTTTT
CASSKKVGGTPNTGELFF
>TRBJ1-1|NA|NA|TRBV20-1
TGCAGTGCTCCGGGTTCCCCTATGCTGAACACTGAAGCTTTCTTT
CSAPGSPMLNTEAFF
>TRBJ2-2|TRBD2|NA|TRBV20-1
TGCAGTGCTAGAGTTCCTAGCGGGGCACCGAACACCGGGGAGCTGTTTTTT
CSARVPSGAPNTGELFF
>TRBJ2-7|NA|NA|TRBV25-1
TGTGCCAGCGGACTCGGGACATTTAGTGTCGAGCAGTACTTC
CASGLGTFSVEQYF
>TRBJ2-1|NA|NA|TRBV7-9
TGTGCCAGCAGGTGGTTAAGCTCCTACAATGAGCAGTTCTTC
CASRWLSSYNEQFF
>TRBJ1-5|NA|few|TRBV20-1
TGCAGTGCTACCTCGGAGCACCCATATAGCAATCAGCCCCAGCATTTT
CSATSEHPYSNQPQHF
>TRBJ1-6|NA|NA|TRBV18
TGTGCCAGCTCACCACCCCGCAGGGCGAGAAATTCACCCCTCCACTTT
CASSPPRRARNSPLHF
>TRBJ1-6|NA|few|TRBV20-1
TGCAGTGCTAGTCCGGGTGATTCACCCCTCCACTTT
CSASPGDSPLHF
>TRBJ2-3|NA|NA|TRBV7-6
TGTGCCAGCAGCTTAGGTCTGGGACAACCAGGGACAGATACGCAGTATTTT
CASSLGLGQPGTDTQYF
>TRBJ2-1|TRBD2|NA|TRBV7-3
TGTGCCAGCAGCTTTTCGCGCGGGAGTCCGAATGAGCAGTTCTTC
CASSFSRGSPNEQFF
>TRBJ1-5|TRBD1|NA|TRBV7-9
TGTGCCAGCAGCACCGGACAGGGCCGCAATCAGCCCCAGCATTTT
CASSTGQGRNQPQHF
>TRBJ2-3|TRBD1|many|TRBV5-1
TGCGCCAGCAGCCCAGGGGACAGCTCAGATACGCAGTATTTT
CASSPGDSSDTQYF
>TRBJ2-1|TRBD1|NA|TRBV5-1
TGCGCCAGCAGCTTTGGCACAGGGGACAATGAGCAGTTCTTC
CASSFGTGDNEQFF